One and the same sample provided the 23 T cell receptor beta chains below, sequenced in a study of T cell clusters in autoimmune cytopenias. About 39,000 genome equivalents of blood DNA were amplified for TRB. One tube held mixed TRB-A and TRB-B primer pools for touch-down PCR. TCRdb reanalyzed the multiplex PCR reads and collapses them to one entry per CDR3 protein, without DNA. The sample includes about 7,100 distinct CDR3 sequences. These data were likewise used in another study, on T cell repertoires in aging, cancer and after chemotherapy.

Sequenced sample: peripheral blood. Receptor source: a human donor in good health.

The chain uses TRBV18 and TRBJ2-3. The CDR3 covers 14 residues. CDR1 is KGHSH and CDR2 is LQKENI in the germline V gene. CDR3 in amino acids: CASSPVGGTDTQYF.

The rearrangement joins TRBV18 to TRBJ2-7. The CDR3 runs to 15 residues. Germline CDR1 is KGHSH and CDR2 is LQKENI. The CDR3 reads CASSPQGGGSYEQYF.

The chain has TRBV6-2 or TRBV6-3 and TRBJ2-7. The CDR3 contains 16 residues. Germline loops: CDR1 MNHEY, CDR2 SVGEGT. The CDR3 region is CASSYSIYLGSYEQYF.

The chain uses TRBV18 and TRBJ1-1. The germline V gene encodes CDR1 KGHSH and CDR2 LQKENI. This CDR3 has 18 residues. The CDR3 here is CASSPTPGGQGLVTEAFF.

The chain employs TRBV19 and TRBJ2-1; without DNA, the TCRdb call of TRBD2 cannot be checked. The CDR3 totals 15 residues. Germline V lookup: CDR1 LNHDA, CDR2 SQIVND (reference sequence). The CDR3 sequence: CASSILAGGQNEQFF.

This clonotype is classed as medium-sized by frequency. The V gene is TRBV15, the J gene TRBJ1-5; TCRdb outputs TRBD1, but without DNA this stays unchecked. Germline assignment: CDR1 LNHNV and CDR2 YYDKDF (reference sequence). CDR3 size: 15 residues. CDR3: CATSRPGQGHQPQHF.

J is TRBJ2-2 and V is TRBV6-6; without DNA, the TCRdb call of TRBD1 cannot be checked. The germline V gene has CDR1 MNHNY and CDR2 SVGAGI (reference sequence). This CDR3 spans 12 amino acids. The CDR3 reads CAIRRGSGELFF.

This clonotype is classed as medium-sized by frequency. V gene TRBV19 combines with J gene TRBJ1-5; TCRdb selects TRBD1, and the lack of DNA leaves this call unchecked. The CDR3 loop spans 16 amino acids. Germline CDR1 is LNHDA and CDR2 is SQIVND (reference sequence). CDR3 sequence: CASTLGTGAFNQPQHF.

This clonotype is called medium-sized based on its frequency. The V and J genes are TRBV27 and TRBJ2-2; absent DNA, TCRdb's TRBD2 call cannot be checked. The germline CDR1 and CDR2 sequences are MNHEY and SMNVEV (reference sequence). This CDR3 region has 17 residues. This CDR3 is CASSLRLPTHWAGELFF.

The genes are TRBV5-4 and TRBJ2-1; there is no DNA to check the TCRdb D call of TRBD1. Per germline, CDR1 SGHNT and CDR2 YYREEE (reference sequence). This CDR3 region has 14 residues. This CDR3 reads CASSPGRESGEQFF.

The rearrangement joins TRBV20-1 to TRBJ1-5; TCRdb's assignment of TRBD1 cannot be checked, as there is no DNA. The CDR3 consists of 14 residues. The germline CDR1 and CDR2 sequences are DFQATT and SNEGSKA (reference sequence). This chain's CDR3 is CSAALGGRDQPQHF.

This clonotype is labeled medium-sized based on frequency. CDR3 loop: CATSREGRADEKLFF. The chain combines TRBV15 with TRBJ1-4; TCRdb returns TRBD1, unconfirmable since there is no DNA. The CDR3 is 15 residues long. Germline V CDR1 and CDR2: LNHNV, YYDKDF (reference sequence).

This clonotype shows up as medium-sized by frequency. The V and J genes are TRBV30 and TRBJ2-5; TCRdb's assignment of TRBD1 cannot be checked, as there is no DNA. This CDR3 has 16 amino acids. CDR1 is GTSNPN, CDR2 SVGIG, per germline (reference sequence). The CDR3 sequence is CAWSVQPPGQPGTQYF.

This chain joins TRBV20-1 and TRBJ2-3; the TRBD1 assignment by TCRdb is unverifiable without DNA. The germline V gene encodes CDR1 DFQATT and CDR2 SNEGSKA (reference sequence). This CDR3 contains 13 residues. The chain's CDR3 is CSERMQGTDTQYF.

The V gene is TRBV6-2 or TRBV6-3, the J gene TRBJ2-7; TCRdb proposes TRBD2, but this gene call is untestable without DNA. Per the germline V gene, CDR1 is MNHEY and CDR2 is SVGEGT. CDR3 length equals 18 residues. The CDR3 sequence: CASSERTISTSGVYEQYF.

This clonotype is labeled medium-sized based on frequency. The chain has TRBV29-1 and TRBJ1-2; the D gene TCRdb calls, TRBD1, cannot be checked with no DNA. Germline-derived CDR1 and CDR2 are SQVTM and ANQGSEA. The CDR3 spans 12 residues. The chain's CDR3 is CSAGQGDYGYTF.

J is TRBJ1-2 and V is TRBV6-5. Germline CDR1 and CDR2: MNHEY and SVGAGI. This CDR3 comprises 15 residues. CDR3 sequence reads: CASSYTLERVGGYTF.

This sequence joins TRBV5-6 and TRBJ1-2; TCRdb's D gene call, TRBD1, goes unchecked for lack of DNA. The germline V gene has CDR1 SGHDT and CDR2 YYEEEE. The CDR3 runs 14 residues. The CDR3 loop is CASSLRGLGYGYTF.

This clonotype is deemed medium-sized by its frequency. The chain uses TRBV13 and TRBJ2-5; checking the TCRdb D call of TRBD2 is not possible without DNA. Germline CDR1 and CDR2: PRHDT and FYEKMQ (reference sequence). The length of the CDR3 is 13 residues. CDR3 protein: CASRSGLAGPLDF.

This chain links TRBV12-3 or TRBV12-4 with TRBJ2-7; TCRdb's D gene call, TRBD2, goes unchecked for lack of DNA. This CDR3 spans 16 amino acids. CDR3 sequence reads: CASSPYSGVVRGEQYF.

This clonotype registers large (0.1 to 1%) by frequency. The J gene is TRBJ2-2, the V gene TRBV29-1; TCRdb's D call, TRBD1, is unchecked because there is no DNA. Looked up from germline, CDR1 is SQVTM and CDR2 is ANQGSEA. The CDR3 loop spans 14 amino acids. This CDR3 is CSVDGTGNTGELFF.

This clonotype is medium-sized by frequency. The CDR3 region is CASSYRDRVFYGYTF. The chain carries TRBV6-5 and TRBJ1-2; as DNA is missing, the TRBD1 call by TCRdb cannot be tested. CDR1 is MNHEY, CDR2 SVGAGI, per germline. There are 15 residues in the CDR3.

This chain connects TRBV7-9 to TRBJ1-4; TCRdb returns TRBD1, unconfirmable since there is no DNA. Germline V gives CDR1 SEHNR, CDR2 FQNEAQ (reference sequence). This CDR3 has 14 residues. The chain's CDR3 is CASSLAVQGEKLFF. Complete variable domain (other parts from reference TRBV7-9 and TRBJ1-4): DTGVSQNPRHKITKRGQNVTFRCDPISEHNRLYWYRQTLGQGPEFLTYFQNEAQLEKSRLLSDRFSAERPKGSFSTLEIQRTEQGDSAMYLCASSLAVQGEKLFFGSGTQLSVL.